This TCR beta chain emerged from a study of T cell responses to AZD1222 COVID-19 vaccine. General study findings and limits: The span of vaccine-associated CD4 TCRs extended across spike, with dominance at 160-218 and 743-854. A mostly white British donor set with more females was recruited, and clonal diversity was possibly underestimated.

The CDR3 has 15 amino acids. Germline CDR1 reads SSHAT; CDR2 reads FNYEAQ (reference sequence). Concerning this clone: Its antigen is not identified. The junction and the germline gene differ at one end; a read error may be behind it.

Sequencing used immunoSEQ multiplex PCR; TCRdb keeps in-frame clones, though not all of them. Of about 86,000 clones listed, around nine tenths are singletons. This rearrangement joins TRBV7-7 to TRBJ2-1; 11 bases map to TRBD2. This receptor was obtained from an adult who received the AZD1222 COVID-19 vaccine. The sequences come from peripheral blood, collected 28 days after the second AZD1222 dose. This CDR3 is CASSAGLAAYNEQFF. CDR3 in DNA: TGTGCTAGCAGCGCGGGACTAGCGGCCTACAATGAGCAGTTCTTC.